This entry features one T cell receptor beta chain sequence. This CDR3 spans 15 amino acids. J lost 7 bases, V lost 2 bases, and 10 bases had no gene match. The germline gives CDR1 SEHNR, CDR2 FQNEAQ (reference sequence). The data were taken from a study of T-cell memory formation after mild COVID-19. TCRdb re-called the 5' RACE reads through MiXCR, storing one row per CDR3 protein. The sample lists about 430,000 distinct CDR3 sequences; approximately 24% were seen once. The specimen was PBMCs or a T cell subset sorted from them (not recorded which). This TCR was sampled from an adult woman who had mild COVID-19 (a few samples of this study predate the infection). Cell type and time point are not known. V gene TRBV7-9 combines with J gene TRBJ2-7, with TRBD2 matching 8 bases. The CDR3: CASSLLAGAQGEQYF. The CDR3 region has the DNA TGTGCCAGCAGCTTACTAGCGGGTGCTCAGGGGGAGCAGTACTTC.